This T cell receptor (beta chain) was identified during a study of CD8 T cells in Susac syndrome. Study results and caveats: In total CD8+ repertoires, 15 to 20 Susac-specific public clones were found, and CD8+ TEMRA repertoires had roughly five.

Reverse transcription used about 0.45 to 1 ug RNA and random hexamers. Multiplex immunoSEQ PCR targeted 54 Vbeta and 13 Jbeta TCR beta segments. TCRdb passed the immunoSEQ multiplex PCR reads through MiXCR, listing each CDR3 protein once. In the table there are some 200,000 distinct CDR3 sequences, over 90% of which are singletons. Patients with Susac syndrome met the recently defined diagnostic criteria for definite or probable disease. Comment on this clonotype: The antigen is undetermined.

The germline gives CDR1 MGHRA, CDR2 YSYEKL. The CDR3 has 15 residues. The J segment lost 0 bases and the V segment lost 3 bases, leaving 5 bases of the junction unmatched. The sequence derives from a human donor with Susac syndrome. The genes are TRBV4-1 and TRBJ2-7; 7 bases agree with TRBD2. The material sequenced was CD8+ T cells from PBMCs. CDR3 bases: TGCGCCAGCAGCCATGATCCTAGCGGCTCCTACGAGCAGTACTTC. As protein: CASSHDPSGSYEQYF.